These T cell receptor beta chains were read from a single sample in a study of CD8+CD57+ T cells in acquired aplastic anemia. One entry per CDR3 protein results from TCRdb running MiXCR on the reads. The top ten clones hold 2.5% to 3% of a sample with 100,000 to 150,000 distinct CDR3 sequences, 48% of them seen once. Sequenced sample: sorted CD4+, CD8+, or CD8+CD57+ T cells (not recorded which) from PBMCs. The receptors here all came from a human donor in good health, serving as a control. CDR3s include the opening cysteine and the closing phenylalanine or tryptophan. The order of the fields is clone size, V gene, J gene, D gene, CDR3 DNA, CDR3 protein. A D gene is named only where the DNA matches it firmly. Size is stated for part of the rows, as once, few or many counts, or as a class when the clone is expanded.

abundance: .
v_gene: TRBV10-3
j_gene: TRBJ2-3
d_gene: .
CDR3nt: TGTGCCAGCAGTCAAGGGGTGAACACAGATACGCAGTATTTT
CDR3aa: CASSQGVNTDTQYF

abundance: .
v_gene: TRBV19
j_gene: TRBJ1-1
d_gene: .
CDR3nt: TGTGCCAGTAAGGGAGGACGGATGAGCACCATGAACACTGAAGCTTTCTTT
CDR3aa: CASKGGRMSTMNTEAFF

abundance: many
v_gene: TRBV3-1
j_gene: TRBJ1-5
d_gene: .
CDR3nt: TGTGCCAGCAGCCGGGGTGATAATCAGCCCCAGCATTTT
CDR3aa: CASSRGDNQPQHF

abundance: many
v_gene: TRBV11-1
j_gene: TRBJ2-7
d_gene: TRBD2
CDR3nt: TGTGCCAGCAGCTACCCCGGGGGGAGCTACGAGCAGTACTTC
CDR3aa: CASSYPGGSYEQYF

abundance: .
v_gene: TRBV7-2
j_gene: TRBJ2-1
d_gene: TRBD1
CDR3nt: TGTGCCAGCAGCTTAGCCGACAGGGGGCAGAATGAGCAGTTCTTC
CDR3aa: CASSLADRGQNEQFF

abundance: .
v_gene: TRBV20-1
j_gene: TRBJ1-6
d_gene: .
CDR3nt: TGCAGTGCTAGACAGGGAGCGGGAGGTTCACCCCTCCACTTT
CDR3aa: CSARQGAGGSPLHF

abundance: once
v_gene: TRBV19
j_gene: TRBJ1-3
d_gene: .
CDR3nt: TGTGCCGGTAGTATAAAGCCTTGTGGAAACACCATATATTTT
CDR3aa: CAGSIKPCGNTIYF

abundance: once
v_gene: TRBV24-1
j_gene: TRBJ2-5
d_gene: .
CDR3nt: TGTGCCACCGGTGGGCCAGGACAAGAGACCCAGTACTTC
CDR3aa: CATGGPGQETQYF

abundance: many
v_gene: TRBV5-5
j_gene: TRBJ1-2
d_gene: .
CDR3nt: TGTGCCAGCAGCTTGGGCGACAGGCGGAGCTATTCGGGCTACACCTTC
CDR3aa: CASSLGDRRSYSGYTF

abundance: .
v_gene: TRBV11-1
j_gene: TRBJ1-1
d_gene: .
CDR3nt: TGTGCCAGCAGCTCCGGACCGACACGAACTGAAGCTTTCTTT
CDR3aa: CASSSGPTRTEAFF

abundance: .
v_gene: TRBV24-1
j_gene: TRBJ2-2
d_gene: .
CDR3nt: TGTGCCACCAGTGACCCTGCGAGTGGCGGAAACACCGGGGAGCTGTTTTTT
CDR3aa: CATSDPASGGNTGELFF

abundance: many
v_gene: TRBV25-1
j_gene: TRBJ2-3
d_gene: .
CDR3nt: TGTGCCAGCAGTGAAACCAATACGCAGTATTTT
CDR3aa: CASSETNTQYF

abundance: few
v_gene: TRBV15
j_gene: TRBJ2-3
d_gene: TRBD2
CDR3nt: TGTGCCACCAGCAGAGAACTAGCGTCTAGCACAGATACGCAGTATTTT
CDR3aa: CATSRELASSTDTQYF

abundance: many
v_gene: TRBV7-2
j_gene: TRBJ2-2
d_gene: TRBD1
CDR3nt: TGTGCCAGCAGCGGGGGACAGACAAACACCGGGGAGCTGTTTTTT
CDR3aa: CASSGGQTNTGELFF

abundance: .
v_gene: TRBV9
j_gene: TRBJ2-7
d_gene: TRBD2
CDR3nt: TGTGCCAGCAGCTCGGGACTAGCCCCCACCCACGAGCAGTACTTC
CDR3aa: CASSSGLAPTHEQYF

abundance: .
v_gene: TRBV18
j_gene: TRBJ2-2
d_gene: TRBD2
CDR3nt: TGTGCCAGCTCACGAATGACTAGCGGGGGTCCGAACACCGGGGAGCTGTTTTTT
CDR3aa: CASSRMTSGGPNTGELFF

abundance: many
v_gene: TRBV19
j_gene: TRBJ2-7
d_gene: TRBD1
CDR3nt: TGTGCCAGTAGTGGAACAGGGACAGGGGAGAACGAGCAGTACTTC
CDR3aa: CASSGTGTGENEQYF

abundance: few
v_gene: TRBV7-2
j_gene: TRBJ1-5
d_gene: .
CDR3nt: TGTGCCAGCAGCTTAGGGGGAGGGTGGCAGCCCCAGCATTTT
CDR3aa: CASSLGGGWQPQHF

abundance: .
v_gene: TRBV10-3
j_gene: TRBJ1-1
d_gene: .
CDR3nt: TGTGCCATCAGTGACTTCCGGGACACGCCTGGGAACACTGAAGCTTTCTTT
CDR3aa: CAISDFRDTPGNTEAFF

abundance: .
v_gene: TRBV19
j_gene: TRBJ1-5
d_gene: TRBD1
CDR3nt: TGTGCCAGTAGCAGTGCTTCAAGACAGGGTGGCAATCAGCCCCAGCATTTT
CDR3aa: CASSSASRQGGNQPQHF

abundance: .
v_gene: TRBV18
j_gene: TRBJ2-7
d_gene: .
CDR3nt: TGTGCCAGCTCACTCAACCCCCTAGGATTCCCCTACGAGCAGTACTTC
CDR3aa: CASSLNPLGFPYEQYF

abundance: few
v_gene: TRBV2
j_gene: TRBJ2-7
d_gene: .
CDR3nt: TGTGCCAGCACCGGAGGGGGGTACGAGCAGTACTTC
CDR3aa: CASTGGGYEQYF

abundance: .
v_gene: TRBV19
j_gene: TRBJ1-5
d_gene: TRBD1
CDR3nt: TGTGCCAGTAGCCCTCTAGCAGGACAGGGGGATCAGCCCCAGCATTTT
CDR3aa: CASSPLAGQGDQPQHF

abundance: .
v_gene: TRBV6-5
j_gene: TRBJ1-2
d_gene: TRBD1
CDR3nt: TGTGCCAGCAGTTACGTAAGGACAGGAGGCGTCTATGGCTACACCTTC
CDR3aa: CASSYVRTGGVYGYTF

abundance: once
v_gene: TRBV2
j_gene: TRBJ2-7
d_gene: .
CDR3nt: TGTGCCAGCAGGACCGACAGCACCTACGAGCAGTACTTC
CDR3aa: CASRTDSTYEQYF

abundance: .
v_gene: TRBV15
j_gene: TRBJ2-7
d_gene: .
CDR3nt: TGTGCCACCAGCAGAGTACAGGGAGCCTACGAGCAGTACTTC
CDR3aa: CATSRVQGAYEQYF

abundance: many
v_gene: TRBV5-4
j_gene: TRBJ1-5
d_gene: .
CDR3nt: TGTGCCAGCAGCTTCGACGAGGGGCCCCAGCATTTT
CDR3aa: CASSFDEGPQHF

abundance: .
v_gene: TRBV7-6
j_gene: TRBJ1-1
d_gene: .
CDR3nt: TGTGCCAGCAGCAGTTCGTTGAACACTGAAGCTTTCTTT
CDR3aa: CASSSSLNTEAFF

abundance: many
v_gene: TRBV11-3
j_gene: TRBJ1-1
d_gene: TRBD1
CDR3nt: TGTGCCAGCAGCCTCCGGGACAGCGAAGCTTTCTTT
CDR3aa: CASSLRDSEAFF